What follows describes a single T cell receptor (beta chain). This record comes from a study of shared clonotypes between healthy human individuals. CD45RO-negative CD8 cells positively selected for CCR7 made up the naive population, which excluded terminally differentiated effector memory CD45RA+ cells. Using immunoSEQ multiplex PCR, the repertoire was profiled, and TCRdb retains in-frame clones only, with some absent. This sample has about 2.2 million clones, with 93% found just once. Trimming left V 2 bases short and J 6 bases short, with 11 bases between. Germline values: CDR1 MNHEY, CDR2 SMNVEV (reference sequence). The CDR3 length is 13 residues.

Sample: naive CD8+ T cells from PBMCs. This clonotype was obtained from a young man in good health. Some clones in this sample may be carry-over from other donors' samples. V and J are TRBV27 and TRBJ2-7; D gene uncertain. CDR3 protein: CASSLTPSLEQYF. CDR3 nucleotide sequence: TGTGCCAGCAGTTTAACCCCCTCGCTCGAGCAGTACTTC.